A selection of T cell receptor beta chains follows, all from one sample in a study of glioma-infiltrating T cells after dendritic cell vaccination. Assay: immunoSEQ multiplex PCR; the TCRdb copy retains only in-frame clones and omits some. In the table there are over 75,000 clones, roughly 77% of which are singletons. The specimen comprised blood, sampled after dendritic cell vaccination. These receptors were collected from a human donor with glioblastoma. Both conserved end residues are part of each CDR3. D genes are given only for firm matches. For some rows the clone size is stated as once, few or many, or as a class when expanded; others skip it.

D: NA; V: TRBV2; J: TRBJ1-6; size: NA; CDR3: CASSDPRGPWALHF; DNA: TGTGCCAGCAGTGATCCCAGGGGCCCTTGGGCCCTCCACTTT
D: TRBD1; V: TRBV4-1; J: TRBJ1-1; size: NA; CDR3: CASSQGQGQGSTAEAFF; DNA: TGCGCCAGCAGCCAGGGGCAGGGACAGGGATCGACTGCTGAAGCTTTCTTT
D: NA; V: TRBV7-2; J: TRBJ1-4; size: NA; CDR3: CASSLRGGEEKLFF; DNA: TGTGCCAGCAGCCTCAGGGGTGGTGAGGAAAAACTGTTTTTT
D: TRBD1; V: TRBV4-2; J: TRBJ2-1; size: NA; CDR3: CASSQVSQGANEQFF; DNA: TGTGCCAGCAGCCAAGTTAGTCAGGGGGCTAATGAGCAGTTCTTC
D: NA; V: TRBV5-1; J: TRBJ1-1; size: NA; CDR3: CASSSESGTFEAFF; DNA: TGCGCCAGCAGCTCCGAAAGCGGGACATTTGAAGCTTTCTTT
D: TRBD1; V: TRBV5-1; J: TRBJ1-2; size: NA; CDR3: CASSDTGVGYTF; DNA: TGCGCCAGCAGTGACACAGGGGTTGGCTACACCTTC
D: TRBD2; V: TRBV5-6; J: TRBJ2-1; size: NA; CDR3: CASTPLGREGNEQFF; DNA: TGTGCCAGCACCCCCCTGGGGCGGGAGGGCAATGAGCAGTTCTTC
D: TRBD2; V: TRBV5-6; J: TRBJ2-1; size: once; CDR3: CASSMGLAGGLGEQFF; DNA: TGTGCCAGCAGCATGGGACTAGCGGGGGGCCTGGGCGAGCAGTTCTTC
D: NA; V: TRBV9; J: TRBJ2-5; size: NA; CDR3: CASSVPSDTAGFFLTQYF; DNA: TGTGCCAGCAGCGTCCCTAGCGACACCGCGGGTTTTTTCTTGACCCAGTACTTC
D: NA; V: TRBV5-6; J: TRBJ1-1; size: NA; CDR3: CASSFGTGRMNTEAFF; DNA: TGTGCCAGCAGCTTTGGAACAGGACGAATGAACACTGAAGCTTTCTTT
D: NA; V: TRBV2; J: TRBJ2-5; size: NA; CDR3: CAGLQGPGETQYF; DNA: TGTGCCGGACTACAGGGGCCGGGAGAGACCCAGTACTTC
D: TRBD1; V: TRBV14; J: TRBJ1-6; size: NA; CDR3: CASSRPGQGSHSPLHF; DNA: TGTGCCAGCAGCCGACCGGGACAGGGGTCTCATTCACCCCTCCACTTT
D: NA; V: TRBV5-4; J: TRBJ1-1; size: NA; CDR3: CASSLAGVLNTEAFF; DNA: TGTGCCAGCAGCTTGGCAGGGGTCTTGAACACTGAAGCTTTCTTT
D: NA; V: TRBV5-1; J: TRBJ2-5; size: NA; CDR3: CASSEVQGEGETQYF; DNA: TGCGCCAGCAGTGAGGTACAGGGAGAAGGGGAGACCCAGTACTTC
D: TRBD1; V: TRBV9; J: TRBJ1-4; size: NA; CDR3: CASSPGQGLATNEKLFF; DNA: TGTGCCAGCAGCCCTGGACAGGGGCTTGCAACTAATGAAAAACTGTTTTTT
D: NA; V: TRBV7-8; J: TRBJ1-4; size: NA; CDR3: CASGIWGEEKLFF; DNA: TGTGCCAGTGGGATATGGGGCGAGGAAAAACTGTTTTTT
D: NA; V: TRBV6-1; J: TRBJ2-3; size: NA; CDR3: CASSRQRTDTQYF; DNA: TGTGCCAGCAGTAGACAGCGCACAGATACGCAGTATTTT
D: NA; V: TRBV29-1; J: TRBJ1-3; size: NA; CDR3: CSVVVTHRSGNTIYF; DNA: TGCAGCGTTGTCGTGACACACCGGTCAGGGAACACCATATATTTT
D: TRBD1; V: TRBV7-9; J: TRBJ2-1; size: few; CDR3: CASSLASGQADNEQFF; DNA: TGTGCCAGCAGCTTAGCGTCGGGACAGGCGGACAATGAGCAGTTCTTC
D: TRBD1; V: TRBV7-9; J: TRBJ2-7; size: few; CDR3: CASSPPTGTGAYEQYF; DNA: TGTGCCAGCAGCCCGCCAACCGGGACAGGGGCCTACGAGCAGTACTTC
D: TRBD1; V: TRBV4-2; J: TRBJ1-4; size: NA; CDR3: CASSQDGTGNEKLFF; DNA: TGTGCCAGCAGCCAAGATGGGACAGGGAATGAAAAACTGTTTTTT
D: NA; V: TRBV9; J: TRBJ2-3; size: NA; CDR3: CASSRTGTQHSDTQYF; DNA: TGTGCCAGCAGCCGTACCGGGACACAACACTCAGATACGCAGTATTTT
D: TRBD1; V: TRBV27; J: TRBJ1-2; size: once; CDR3: CASSLRTGGNNYGYTF; DNA: TGTGCCAGCAGTTTAAGGACAGGGGGCAATAACTATGGCTACACCTTC
D: NA; V: TRBV6-4; J: TRBJ2-3; size: many; CDR3: CASSDRGESTDTQYF; DNA: TGTGCCAGCAGTGACAGGGGTGAAAGCACAGATACGCAGTATTTT
D: NA; V: TRBV18; J: TRBJ2-7; size: few; CDR3: CASSPPLRDEQYF; DNA: TGTGCCAGCTCACCACCCCTCAGGGATGAGCAGTACTTC
D: NA; V: TRBV27; J: TRBJ1-5; size: NA; CDR3: CASSFRATMPNQPQHF; DNA: TGTGCCAGCAGTTTTAGGGCGACTATGCCCAATCAGCCCCAGCATTTT
D: TRBD1; V: TRBV4-1; J: TRBJ1-2; size: NA; CDR3: CASSHPGQGLFGYTF; DNA: TGCGCCAGCAGCCATCCGGGACAGGGCCTTTTTGGCTACACCTTC
D: NA; V: TRBV18; J: TRBJ2-7; size: NA; CDR3: CASSPDGFAEQYF; DNA: TGTGCCAGCTCCCCTGACGGGTTTGCCGAGCAGTACTTC
D: TRBD1; V: TRBV19; J: TRBJ1-1; size: few; CDR3: CASSMGPPGQGRMNTEAFF; DNA: TGTGCCAGTAGTATGGGCCCCCCAGGACAGGGGCGGATGAACACTGAAGCTTTCTTT
D: NA; V: TRBV28; J: TRBJ2-3; size: few; CDR3: CASSWGDYTQYF; DNA: TGTGCCAGCAGTTGGGGGGATTATACGCAGTATTTT
D: NA; V: TRBV9; J: TRBJ2-3; size: NA; CDR3: CASSLSGGLYF; DNA: TGTGCCAGCAGCCTTAGCGGTGGTTTGTATTTT
D: TRBD1; V: TRBV5-6; J: TRBJ2-7; size: NA; CDR3: CASSLGQGLNEQYF; DNA: TGTGCCAGCAGCTTAGGACAGGGGCTGAACGAGCAGTACTTC
D: TRBD1; V: TRBV6-5; J: TRBJ1-3; size: NA; CDR3: CASSDNRGVDTIYF; DNA: TGTGCCAGCAGTGACAACAGGGGCGTCGACACCATATATTTT
D: NA; V: TRBV6-1; J: TRBJ2-1; size: NA; CDR3: CASSEALSPYNEQFF; DNA: TGTGCCAGCAGTGAAGCGCTGAGCCCCTACAATGAGCAGTTCTTC
D: NA; V: TRBV5-6; J: TRBJ1-3; size: NA; CDR3: CASSGTGNTIYF; DNA: TGTGCCAGCAGCGGCACTGGAAACACCATATATTTT
D: NA; V: TRBV27; J: TRBJ1-1; size: NA; CDR3: CASRFTSTGNTEAFF; DNA: TGTGCCAGCAGATTTACATCGACAGGTAACACTGAAGCTTTCTTT